These 30 T cell receptor beta chains were sequenced from one sample in a study of T cell responses to AZD1222 COVID-19 vaccine. Using immunoSEQ multiplex PCR, the repertoire was profiled, and TCRdb retains in-frame clones only, with some absent. This sample has 150,000 to 200,000 clones, with 80% to 95% found just once. The sequenced sample was peripheral blood, obtained 28 days after the second AZD1222 dose. The receptor source for this set is an adult who received the AZD1222 COVID-19 vaccine.

V and J are TRBV11-2 and TRBJ1-1; D is uncertain. This CDR3 spans 13 amino acids. The V gene's germline CDR1 is SGHAT and CDR2 FQNNGV. Trimming stripped 1 base from V and 1 base from J, with 4 bases between. The CDR3 DNA is TGTGCCAGCAGCTTAGCCGCGAACACTGAAGCTTTCTTT. Protein product: CASSLAANTEAFF.

The V call is TRBV5-1, the J call TRBJ2-7; 8 bases match TRBD2. V was clipped by 0 bases and J by 2 bases; unmatched bases: 7. The CDR3 covers 16 residues. Germline V gene lookup returns CDR1 SGHRS and CDR2 YFSETQ. CDR3 nucleotide sequence: TGCGCCAGCAGCTTGGGGCCAGCGGGAGAGGCCTACGAGCAGTACTTC. Amino acids: CASSLGPAGEAYEQYF. Full variable domain (missing parts from reference TRBV5-1 and TRBJ2-7): KAGVTQTPRYLIKTRGQQVTLSCSPISGHRSVSWYQQTPGQGLQFLFEYFSETQRNKGNFPGRFSGRQFSNSRSEMNVSTLELGDSALYLCASSLGPAGEAYEQYFGPGTRLTVT.

This chain uses TRBV5-1 with TRBJ2-2, with 13 bases that match TRBD2. Trimming cost V 4 bases and J 1 base; bases outside gene matches: 4. Germline CDR1 reads SGHRS; CDR2 reads YFSETQ. The CDR3 runs to 17 residues. This CDR3 is CASSPGTSGMNTGELFF. The CDR3 nucleotides read TGCGCCAGCAGCCCCGGGACTAGCGGGATGAACACCGGGGAGCTGTTTTTT.

CDR3 nucleotides: TGTGCCAGCAGCGTACCCCCTGACCCCCAAACAGATACGCAGTATTTT. It yields the protein CASSVPPDPQTDTQYF. The genes are TRBV9 and TRBJ2-3; D is unclear. Per the germline V gene, CDR1 is SGDLS and CDR2 is YYNGEE. The V end was cut by 1 base, the J end by 3 bases, with 15 bases between. The CDR3 loop spans 16 amino acids.

V usage is TRBV18 and J usage is TRBJ1-1, with a weak D call TRBD1 (5 bases). Deletions cut 5 bases from V and 5 bases from J, with 15 bases between. Germline CDR1 and CDR2: KGHSH and LQKENI. CDR3 length: 14 amino acids. The CDR3 DNA is TGTGCCAGCTCATCCTCCAGGGCCGGGACTGAAGCTTTCTTT. It codes for CASSSSRAGTEAFF.

CDR3 protein: CASSLVGGISYNEQFF. DNA of the CDR3: TGTGCCAGCAGCTTAGTTGGCGGGATATCCTACAATGAGCAGTTCTTC. The V call is TRBV7-9, the J call TRBJ2-1, with D possibly TRBD2 on 6 matching bases. Germline V gene sequence: CDR1 SEHNR, CDR2 FQNEAQ (reference sequence). The CDR3 is 16 amino acids. The V end was cut by 1 base, the J end by 1 base, with 11 bases between.

This clone was counted between two and nine times. V gene TRBV5-1 combines with J gene TRBJ2-4; 7 positions match TRBD2. J was trimmed by 5 bases and V by 0 bases; bases with no gene match: 2. Germline loops: CDR1 SGHRS, CDR2 YFSETQ. There are 14 residues in the CDR3. Here the CDR3 DNA reads TGCGCCAGCAGCTTGGAACTAGCGCAAAACATTCAGTACTTC. This translates into CASSLELAQNIQYF.

This sequence joins TRBV7-9 and TRBJ1-1, with 8 positions matching TRBD1. Germline assignment: CDR1 SEHNR and CDR2 FQNEAQ (reference sequence). The CDR3 is 14 residues long. With 1 base clipped from V and 8 bases from J, the junction kept 6 bases outside the gene matches. This CDR3 is CASSLVGRGLEAFF. DNA of the CDR3: TGTGCCAGCAGCTTAGTGGGCAGGGGGCTGGAAGCTTTCTTT.

There are a few counts of this clone. The chain links TRBV4-1 to TRBJ1-2; tentative D call: TRBD1 (5 bases). Germline CDR1 reads MGHRA; CDR2 reads YSYEKL. This CDR3 is 17 amino acids long. Trimming removed 6 bases at V and 3 bases at J, with 23 bases between. CDR3 residues: CASRWGVGTTGDYGYTF. For the CDR3, the DNA is TGCGCCAGCAGGTGGGGGGTGGGAACGACTGGCGACTATGGCTACACCTTC.

With respect to this clone: A read error may produce the germline difference seen at one junction end. V is TRBV5-6 and J is TRBJ1-2; D uncertain. Germline CDR1 SGHDT, CDR2 YYEEEE. The CDR3 contains 13 residues. The CDR3 coding sequence is TGTGCCAGCAGCTTCGTTGGTAGTAAGGACGTGCCCTTC. Translation: CASSFVGSKDVPF.

The rearrangement uses TRBV30 and TRBJ1-4; D uncertain. Germline V gives CDR1 GTSNPN, CDR2 SVGIG (reference sequence). The CDR3 spans 13 residues. Trimming cost V 0 bases and J 7 bases, with 9 bases left between them. The CDR3 reads CAWSVSPLEKLFF. For the CDR3, the DNA is TGTGCCTGGAGTGTATCCCCTCTTGAAAAACTGTTTTTT. Based on the CDR3 plus reference TRBV30 and TRBJ1-4, the full variable domain is SQTIHQWPATLVQPVGSPLSLECTVEGTSNPNLYWYRQAAGRGLQLLFYSVGIGQISSEVPQNLSASRPQDRQFILSSKKLLLSDSGFYLCAWSVSPLEKLFFGSGTQLSVL.

The rearrangement links TRBV6-2 or TRBV6-3 to TRBJ2-2, with D possibly TRBD2 on 5 matching bases. The CDR3 consists of 13 residues. V lost 2 bases and J lost 7, with 8 bases in between. Germline assignment: CDR1 MNHEY and CDR2 SVGEGT. The CDR3 DNA sequence: TGTGCCAGCAGTTACGCGGGTAGCGGGGAGCTGTTTTTT. As protein: CASSYAGSGELFF.

This clone was seen a single time. J is TRBJ2-3 and V is TRBV29-1; no clear D. The CDR3 length is 14 residues. CDR1 is SQVTM, CDR2 ANQGSEA, per germline. Trimming removed 5 bases at V and 0 bases at J, with 12 bases between. The CDR3 coding sequence is TGCAGCGTTATAACCCAAGACAGCACAGATACGCAGTATTTT. Protein: CSVITQDSTDTQYF.

The chain recombines TRBV7-2 with TRBJ2-1; TRBD2 aligns across 8 bases. CDR3 length equals 15 residues. V was clipped by 2 bases and J by 1 base; unmatched bases: 1. Germline V gene lookup returns CDR1 SGHTA and CDR2 FQGNSA. The DNA of the CDR3 is TGTGCCAGCAGCTTATCGGGAGGGTCCTACAATGAGCAGTTCTTC. It specifies CASSLSGGSYNEQFF. Variable domain in full (rest from reference TRBV7-2 and TRBJ2-1): GAGVSQSPSNKVTEKGKDVELRCDPISGHTALYWYRQSLGQGLEFLIYFQGNSAPDKSGLPSDRFSAERTGGSVSTLTIQRTQQEDSAVYLCASSLSGGSYNEQFFGPGTRLTVL.

The chain links TRBV5-6 to TRBJ2-7; tentatively, D is TRBD1 (5 bases). CDR3 length: 13 residues. With 0 bases removed from V and 5 bases from J, the gap between germline ends came to 9 bases. The germline V gene encodes CDR1 SGHDT and CDR2 YYEEEE. For the CDR3, the DNA is TGTGCCAGCAGCTTGGACAGGTCCCACGAGCAGTACTTC. Amino acids: CASSLDRSHEQYF.

The chain has TRBV19 and TRBJ2-1; 8 positions agree with TRBD1. Germline CDR1 is LNHDA and CDR2 is SQIVND (reference sequence). The CDR3 spans 17 residues. V gave up 3 bases and J gave up 4 bases; unmatched junction bases: 11. CDR3 nucleotides: TGTGCCAGTAGTATTTCCCCAGGGGGCAGGGGTTACAATGAGCAGTTCTTC. This sequence encodes CASSISPGGRGYNEQFF.

The chain links TRBV30 to TRBJ1-6, with D maybe TRBD1 (6 bases). The CDR3 is made up of 13 amino acids. V was shortened by 7 bases and J by 6 bases, with 13 bases between the two germline ends. Germline V gene data show CDR1 as GTSNPN and CDR2 as SVGIG (reference sequence). The CDR3, as DNA: TGTGCCTCGAACAGGGAGGGTAATTCACCCCTCCACTTT. Its protein product is CASNREGNSPLHF.

The rearrangement links TRBV27 to TRBJ1-2; tentative D call: TRBD1 (6 bases). From germline, CDR1 is MNHEY and CDR2 SMNVEV (reference sequence). Trimming took off 6 bases at V and 2 bases at J, with 10 bases between the two ends. The CDR3 has 13 residues. In DNA form, the CDR3 reads TGTGCCAGCAGCCGCGGGGGCAACTATGGCTACACCTTC. It translates to CASSRGGNYGYTF.

This clone is a singleton in its sample. This rearrangement joins TRBV11-3 to TRBJ2-5; D unclear. CDR3 size: 15 residues. V shed 5 bases and J shed 4 bases, with 17 bases lying between them. Germline V CDR1 and CDR2: SGHNT, YENEEA. The CDR3 protein is CASSLATNLRETQYF. DNA for the CDR3: TGTGCCAGCAGCCTCGCCACTAATTTAAGAGAGACCCAGTACTTC.

This sequence joins TRBV9 and TRBJ2-7; 12 positions agree with TRBD2. The junction had 3 bases not matched to a gene; V was cut back by 3 bases and J by 5 bases. Germline V lookup: CDR1 SGDLS, CDR2 YYNGEE. The CDR3 has 14 amino acids. The CDR3 bases are TGTGCCAGCAGCGGGGGACTAGCGGGTCACGAGCAGTACTTC. Its translation: CASSGGLAGHEQYF.

This chain connects TRBV4-1 to TRBJ1-2; D may be TRBD1 (6 bases). The CDR3 totals 16 residues. Deletions cut 3 bases from V and 0 bases from J, with 14 bases between. Germline lookup yields CDR1 MGHRA and CDR2 YSYEKL. The CDR3 sequence is CASSQTTGIANYGYTF. DNA of the CDR3: TGCGCCAGCAGCCAGACGACAGGAATAGCTAACTATGGCTACACCTTC.

This chain joins TRBV10-2 and TRBJ1-3; D not certain. The germline V gene encodes CDR1 WSHSY and CDR2 SAAADI. There are 17 residues in the CDR3. V shed 2 bases and J shed 2 bases, with 16 bases lying between them. The CDR3, as DNA: TGCGCCAGCAGTGAGCCGGCTGGAGGCTATACTGGAAACACCATATATTTT. As protein: CASSEPAGGYTGNTIYF.

The rearrangement links TRBV7-3 to TRBJ2-7, with D maybe TRBD1 (6 bases). CDR1 is SGHTA and CDR2 is FQGTGA in the germline V gene. The CDR3 totals 14 residues. V lost 3 bases to trimming and J lost 7 bases, with 16 bases between them. The CDR3 is CASSFQGPLGEQYF. In DNA form, the CDR3 reads TGTGCCAGCAGCTTTCAGGGGCCTTTGGGTGAGCAGTACTTC.

The chain couples TRBV28 to TRBJ1-2, with unresolved D. Germline V gene lookup returns CDR1 MDHEN and CDR2 SYDVKM. The CDR3 length is 11 residues. Trimming stripped 7 bases from V and 0 bases from J, with 3 bases between. The CDR3 here is CASMSNYGYTF. CDR3 bases: TGTGCCAGCATGTCTAACTATGGCTACACCTTC.

The CDR3 nucleotides read TGTGCCAGCAGCTTAAGTCGCGGGAGCAACTCCTACAATGAGCAGTTCTTC. It yields the protein CASSLSRGSNSYNEQFF. The J gene is TRBJ2-1, the V gene TRBV7-3, with 7 bases identical to TRBD2. Germline trimming cut 1 base from V and 0 bases from J; bases unmatched to any gene: 6. Germline assignment: CDR1 SGHTA and CDR2 FQGTGA. The CDR3 runs 17 residues.

This sequence joins TRBV3-1 (or the pseudogene TRBV3-2) and TRBJ2-3; D gene uncertain. Germline V CDR1 and CDR2: LGHDT, YNNKEL (reference sequence). Trimming left V 2 bases short and J 2 bases short, with 5 bases between. The CDR3 is made up of 13 amino acids. The CDR3 reads CASSQPDTDTQYF. The CDR3 nucleotides read TGTGCCAGCAGCCAACCCGACACAGATACGCAGTATTTT.

The chain employs TRBV5-4 and TRBJ1-2; unclear D gene. The CDR3 is 16 residues long. The V end lost 3 bases, the J end lost 3 bases, and 18 bases lay between the germline ends. Looked up from germline, CDR1 is SGHNT and CDR2 is YYREEE (reference sequence). The CDR3 loop is CASSSVGDVAYYGYTF. The CDR3 DNA follows: TGTGCCAGCAGCTCAGTCGGGGATGTGGCGTACTATGGCTACACCTTC.

The chain joins TRBV5-1 to TRBJ2-1, with 14 bases matching TRBD2. Per the germline V gene, CDR1 is SGHRS and CDR2 is YFSETQ. The CDR3 extends over 14 amino acids. The ends lost 3 bases at V and 15 bases at J; junction bases unmatched: 8. The CDR3 nucleotides read TGCGCCAGCAGCTACGGACTAGCGGGAGGAGATGTGTTCTTC. It translates to CASSYGLAGGDVFF.

The chain is built from TRBV28 and TRBJ1-2; 8 bases agree with TRBD1. This CDR3 is built from 14 residues. V was pared by 10 bases and J by 8 bases, with 15 bases of the junction left unmatched. Looked up from germline, CDR1 is MDHEN and CDR2 is SYDVKM. The DNA for the CDR3 is TGTGCCACCTATAGACAGGGGTTGAAGGGGGGCTACACCTTC. Translated: CATYRQGLKGGYTF.

The V gene is TRBV20-1, the J gene TRBJ2-2; D is unresolved. Between the trimmed V and J ends, which lost 3 bases and 2 bases, there was a span of 13 bases. The CDR3 is 15 residues long. The germline CDR1 and CDR2 sequences are DFQATT and SNEGSKA (reference sequence). The CDR3 spells CSASLGNINTGELFF. In DNA form, the CDR3 reads TGCAGTGCTAGTCTTGGAAATATTAACACCGGGGAGCTGTTTTTT.